A single sample is the source of the 5 T cell receptor beta chains below, sequenced in a study of human T cells and chemical hapten exposure. Time point specified: patch test 1, 2 weeks after DPC sensitization. Indicated treatment: therapeutic diphenylcyclopropenone sensitization with weekly scalp DPC. TCRdb reprocessed the RACE reads with MiXCR, giving one entry per CDR3 protein. The profile shows about 360,000 distinct CDR3 sequences, approximately 5.1% of them singletons. Sequences were derived from whole blood, sampled in connection with sensitization to the hapten diphenylcyclopropenone (DPC). The source is a woman in her fifties or sixties with alopecia areata. Some clones in this sample may be carry-over from other donors' samples.

CDR3 region: CATSDLRTDTEQFF. The CDR3 coding sequence is TGTGCCACCAGTGATCTAAGGACAGATACTGAGCAGTTCTTC. This chain connects TRBV24-1 to TRBJ2-1; TRBD1 is a possible D gene (6 bases). Trimming pared 3 bases from V and 9 bases from J, leaving 14 bases between. Germline values: CDR1 KGHDR, CDR2 SFDVKD. CDR3 length equals 14 residues.

This chain links TRBV4-3 with TRBJ1-4, with D unresolved. This CDR3 contains 15 residues. Germline V gene data show CDR1 as LGHNA and CDR2 as YSLEER. Trimming took off 0 bases at V and 4 bases at J, with 9 bases between the two ends. The CDR3 DNA follows: TGCGCCAGCAGCCAAGACAGTGCCTATAATGAAAAACTGTTTTTT. It codes for CASSQDSAYNEKLFF.

This clonotype was detected many times. The chain joins TRBV10-3 to TRBJ2-6, with 7 nucleotides matching TRBD1. Germline CDR1 reads ENHRY; CDR2 reads SYGVKD. There are 15 residues in the CDR3. V dropped 6 bases and J dropped 0; count of bases not matched to a gene: 2. The CDR3 sequence is CAIRGQYSGANVLTF. Written as DNA, the CDR3 is TGTGCCATCAGGGGACAGTACTCTGGGGCCAACGTCCTGACTTTC.

The gene calls are TRBV5-1 and TRBJ2-1; 8 bases match TRBD2. Trimming at V came to 1 base and at J to 8 bases, leaving 11 bases not matched to a gene. Germline CDR1 and CDR2: SGHRS and YFSETQ. There are 16 residues in the CDR3. CDR3 sequence: CASSLLVAGGPDEQFF. DNA for the CDR3: TGCGCCAGCAGCTTGCTGGTTGCGGGGGGTCCGGATGAGCAGTTCTTC.

Of note for this clonotype: A much larger clone sits a single nucleotide away, making a read error possible. This sequence joins TRBV7-9 and TRBJ1-5; no firm D call. Germline-derived CDR1 and CDR2 are SEHNR and FQNEAQ (reference sequence). The CDR3 is made up of 15 amino acids. The chain's CDR3 is CARSLAGGERQPQHF. The CDR3 DNA is TGTGCCAGAAGCTTAGCCGGCGGAGAACGGCAGCCCCAGCATTTT.